The clone carrying this TCR beta chain was counted many times. These data are taken from a study of T cells in Graves' hyperthyroidism and ophthalmopathy. Patients showing uncontrolled infection, other autoimmune disease, pregnancy or lactation were ineligible. The blood sample dates from first hyperthyroidism diagnosis, preceding any ophthalmopathy symptoms. Researchers amplified the TCR beta CDR3 regions from RNA transcripts. HTBI primers were the set used in a first-round RT-PCR of the TCR CDR3. TCRdb passed the multiplex PCR reads through MiXCR, listing each CDR3 protein once. The table shows roughly 500,000 distinct CDR3 sequences, with approximately 15% occurring only once. The CDR3 is 15 amino acids. The germline V gene has CDR1 ENHRY and CDR2 SYGVKD. V lost 10 bases to trimming and J lost 10 bases; unmatched junction nucleotides: 14.

This clonotype was obtained from a woman aged 25-40 years with Graves' hyperthyroidism that later progressed to Graves' ophthalmopathy. The chain links TRBV10-3 to TRBJ2-1; 12 bases fit TRBD2. Sequenced sample: blood. The CDR3 DNA is TGTGCCACCGACCAGACTAGCGGGAGAGAGGGAGAGCAGTTCTTC. It codes for CATDQTSGREGEQFF.